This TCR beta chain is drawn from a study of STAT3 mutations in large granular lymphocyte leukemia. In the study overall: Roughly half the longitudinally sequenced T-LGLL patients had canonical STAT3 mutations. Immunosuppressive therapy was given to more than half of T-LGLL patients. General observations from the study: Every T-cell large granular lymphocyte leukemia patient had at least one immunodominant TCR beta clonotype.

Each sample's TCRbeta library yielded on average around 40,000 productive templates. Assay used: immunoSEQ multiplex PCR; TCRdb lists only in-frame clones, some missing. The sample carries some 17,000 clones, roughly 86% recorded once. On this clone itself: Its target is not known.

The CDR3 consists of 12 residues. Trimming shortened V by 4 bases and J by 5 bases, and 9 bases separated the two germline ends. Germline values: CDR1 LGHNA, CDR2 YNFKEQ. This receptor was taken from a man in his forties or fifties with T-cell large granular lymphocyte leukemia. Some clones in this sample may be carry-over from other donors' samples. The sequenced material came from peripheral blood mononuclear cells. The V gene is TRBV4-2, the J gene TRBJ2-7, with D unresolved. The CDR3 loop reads CASSRISNEQYF. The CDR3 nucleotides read TGTGCCAGCAGCCGTATTTCCAACGAGCAGTACTTC.